This T cell receptor beta chain was obtained from a study of vaccination and CD4 T cells after COVID-19. V gave up 6 bases and J gave up 4 bases; unmatched junction bases: 4. In germline, CDR1 is MRHNA, CDR2 SNTAGT. The CDR3 length is 13 residues. Treatment reported: approximately 9-day PBMC culture with coronavirus spike peptide pools or control peptides (ViraFEST assay). As concerns this clonotype: Its antigen is still unknown.

The assay that was used to sequence DNA from cultured CD4+ T cells was the Oncomine TCR Beta short-read assay. TCRdb re-derived calls from the PCR reads in MiXCR, one entry per CDR3 protein. Of under 20,000 distinct CDR3 sequences listed, about three quarters are singletons. Sequencing used CD4+ T cells from blood, cultured in vitro, obtained after SARS-CoV-2 vaccination. This sequence joins TRBV6-4 and TRBJ1-2; 8 bases agree with TRBD1. This sequence was found in a human donor who received a COVID-19 vaccine. Written as DNA, the CDR3 is TGTGCCAGCAGACCCACAGGGGGCTATGGCTACACCTTC. This gives the protein CASRPTGGYGYTF.